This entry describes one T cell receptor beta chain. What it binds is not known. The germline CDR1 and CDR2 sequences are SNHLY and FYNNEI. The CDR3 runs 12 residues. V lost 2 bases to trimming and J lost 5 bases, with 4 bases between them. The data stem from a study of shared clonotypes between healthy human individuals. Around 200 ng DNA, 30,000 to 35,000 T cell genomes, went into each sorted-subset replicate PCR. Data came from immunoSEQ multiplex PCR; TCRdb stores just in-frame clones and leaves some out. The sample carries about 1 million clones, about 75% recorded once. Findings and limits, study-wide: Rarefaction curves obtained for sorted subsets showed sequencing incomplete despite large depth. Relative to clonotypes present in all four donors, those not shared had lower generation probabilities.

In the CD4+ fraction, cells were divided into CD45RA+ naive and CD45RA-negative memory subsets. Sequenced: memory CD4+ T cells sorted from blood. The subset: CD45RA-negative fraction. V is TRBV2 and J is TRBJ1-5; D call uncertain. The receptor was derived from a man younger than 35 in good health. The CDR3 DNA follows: TGTGCCAGCAGTGAACGAGATCAGCCCCAGCATTTT. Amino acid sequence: CASSERDQPQHF.